This T cell receptor beta chain emerged from a study of blood T cells in healthy people across ages. Study-level results: In long-lived donors, naive CD4+ cell counts and diversity exceeded those of aged donors. As naive T cell percentage varied, TCR beta diversity correlated strongly with it. Diversity of TCR beta per million T cells declined in a roughly linear way with age.

J lost 4 bases, V lost 6 bases, and 8 bases had no gene match. Germline CDR1 is MNHEY and CDR2 is SVGEGT. The CDR3 is 15 residues long. Sample-barcoded 5' priming and a J-beta primer mix drove a second PCR of 7 to 11 cycles. TCRdb ran MiXCR on the 5' RACE reads and lists one entry per CDR3 protein. The table records 1.4 million or so distinct CDR3 sequences, under 55% of them present only once. There are a few counts of this clonotype. Its cognate antigen is unknown. Each donor gave approximately 9.5 milliliters of peripheral blood. The clonotype was recovered from a woman aged 18-29 years in good health. The specimen sequenced was blood. The V gene is TRBV6-2 or TRBV6-3, the J gene TRBJ2-4; 8 positions agree with TRBD1. CDR3 in DNA: TGTGCCAGCAGCCCCGCCGGACAGGGTAAAAACATTCAGTACTTC. Translation: CASSPAGQGKNIQYF.